Reported below is one T cell receptor (beta chain). The antigen it binds to is not known. No much larger clone is present one base from it, and per-base qualities are unavailable. Library preparation was by the immunoSEQ multiplex PCR assay. TCRdb carries this immuneACCESS record with in-frame sequences only. Its versions omit some clonotypes, under half of them owing to an unresolved V gene in the studies checked, with the rest unexplained. The sample table shows 150,000 to 160,000 clones, and nearly 95% are seen once. The ten largest clones represent 2% to 2.5% of the sample. This sample was taken from a study of control samples from healthy donors and cancer patients (dated by TCRdb to 2019 to 2021). Relative to germline, V is missing 0 bases and J is missing 12 bases, with 17 bases of the junction outside any gene match. The germline V gene provides CDR1 SGHRS and CDR2 YFSETQ. From the cysteine up to the phenylalanine, the CDR3 has a length of 17 residues. The only DNA kept is the CDR3, 51 bases in frame from the first base.

The receptor's source is a man aged 50 to 59 in good health. The V and J genes are TRBV5-1 and TRBJ1-4, with 7 bases in between that match TRBD1. Sequencing used blood. The CDR3 amino acid sequence is: CASSLAVGPGGKTQLFF. In nucleotides, the sequence is TGCGCCAGCAGCTTGGCCGTCGGGCCAGGGGGAAAGACACAACTGTTTTTT.